This is a list of T cell receptor beta chains from one sample in a study of T-cell memory formation after mild COVID-19. Each CDR3 protein gets one entry after TCRdb re-called the 5' RACE reads with MiXCR. The sample has a few hundred thousand distinct CDR3 sequences; around 15% are singletons. Source material: PBMCs or a T cell subset sorted from them (not recorded which). These receptors all stem from a man aged 18 to 30 who had mild COVID-19 (a few samples of this study predate the infection). Cell type and time point are not known. Each CDR3 is given with its conserved first and last residue. Each record gives: V gene, J gene, clone size, D gene, CDR3 protein, CDR3 DNA. D genes are given only for firm matches. Part of the rows lack a size; the others show once, few, many or a class for expanded clones.

TRBV29-1	TRBJ2-3	few	NA	CSVLLESDTQYF	TGCAGCGTTCTATTAGAGTCAGATACGCAGTATTTT
TRBV7-9	TRBJ2-3	NA	NA	CASSPASNPRSTDTQYF	TGTGCCAGCAGCCCAGCCTCGAACCCGCGAAGCACAGATACGCAGTATTTT
TRBV20-1	TRBJ1-4	NA	TRBD1	CSAIPIDRGGEKLFF	TGCAGTGCTATCCCGATAGACAGGGGAGGTGAAAAACTGTTTTTT
TRBV20-1	TRBJ2-1	NA	NA	CSADSDTFSYNEQFF	TGCAGTGCAGACTCCGACACCTTCTCCTACAATGAGCAGTTCTTC
TRBV7-8	TRBJ1-4	few	NA	CATKDSRTNEKLFF	TGTGCCACCAAAGACAGCCGGACTAATGAAAAACTGTTTTTT
TRBV12-3/TRBV12-4	TRBJ2-7	few	NA	CASSPDYYEQYF	TGTGCCAGCAGCCCCGACTACTACGAGCAGTACTTC
TRBV20-1	TRBJ2-7	many	TRBD1	CSAKSGTVFYEQYF	TGCAGTGCCAAATCCGGGACAGTATTCTACGAGCAGTACTTC
TRBV6-2/TRBV6-3	TRBJ2-2	NA	NA	CASSYSPGWELFF	TGTGCCAGCAGTTACTCGCCTGGTTGGGAGCTGTTTTTT
TRBV12-3/TRBV12-4	TRBJ1-5	few	NA	CASGVEEPQHF	TGTGCCAGCGGGGTTGAGGAGCCCCAGCATTTT
TRBV28	TRBJ2-3	few	TRBD2	CASSPRTSGGRVWLPDTQYF	TGTGCCAGCAGCCCACGGACTAGCGGGGGCCGCGTTTGGTTGCCAGATACGCAGTATTTT
TRBV5-6	TRBJ1-2	many	TRBD1	CASSDPSGQGPYTF	TGTGCCAGCAGCGACCCGTCTGGACAGGGTCCCTACACCTTC
TRBV24-1	TRBJ1-2	NA	TRBD1	CATSDAGGRGYTF	TGTGCCACCAGTGACGCAGGGGGCCGGGGCTACACCTTC
TRBV7-9	TRBJ2-3	many	NA	CASRAKRQGNADTQYF	TGTGCCAGCAGGGCGAAAAGGCAGGGGAATGCAGATACGCAGTATTTT
TRBV18	TRBJ2-5	NA	TRBD1	CASSQGQVQETQYF	TGTGCCAGCTCACAGGGACAGGTCCAAGAGACCCAGTACTTC
TRBV18	TRBJ2-5	few	NA	CASSPRTKETQYF	TGTGCCAGCTCACCGCGGACGAAAGAGACCCAGTACTTC
TRBV2	TRBJ2-5	NA	TRBD1	CASRPGTGDETQYF	TGTGCCAGCAGGCCCGGGACAGGTGACGAGACCCAGTACTTC
TRBV7-8	TRBJ2-7	few	NA	CASSPYLAYEQYF	TGTGCCAGCAGCCCCTACCTAGCCTACGAGCAGTACTTC
TRBV6-2/TRBV6-3	TRBJ2-5	few	NA	CASSYPLETQYF	TGTGCCAGCAGTTACCCTCTGGAGACCCAGTACTTC
TRBV6-5	TRBJ1-2	NA	TRBD1	CASTQGGVAYTF	TGTGCCAGCACCCAGGGGGGTGTCGCCTACACCTTC
TRBV12-3/TRBV12-4	TRBJ2-3	few	NA	CASRTDPDTQYF	TGTGCCAGCAGGACAGACCCGGATACGCAGTATTTT
TRBV5-1	TRBJ1-4	NA	TRBD1	CASSLGTGGVTNEKLFF	TGCGCCAGCAGCTTGGGGACAGGGGGCGTAACTAATGAAAAACTGTTTTTT
TRBV7-7	TRBJ1-4	NA	NA	CASSPSTNEKLFF	TGTGCTAGCAGCCCATCAACTAATGAAAAACTGTTTTTT
TRBV10-3	TRBJ2-5	few	NA	CAIRGNQETQYF	TGTGCCATCAGAGGGAACCAAGAGACCCAGTACTTC
TRBV4-1	TRBJ2-6	NA	NA	CASSHGGSGANVLTF	TGCGCCAGCAGCCACGGGGGCTCTGGGGCCAACGTCCTGACTTTC
TRBV5-1	TRBJ2-1	NA	NA	CASSFSGRLDNEQFF	TGCGCCAGCAGCTTCTCGGGACGATTAGACAATGAGCAGTTCTTC
TRBV29-1	TRBJ1-1	NA	NA	CSVHGQKNTEAFF	TGCAGCGTCCACGGACAGAAGAACACTGAAGCTTTCTTT
TRBV9	TRBJ1-4	NA	NA	CASSGGHNNEKLFF	TGTGCCAGCAGCGGGGGACACAATAATGAAAAACTGTTTTTT
TRBV9	TRBJ2-1	NA	TRBD2	CASSVASGGALEQFF	TGTGCCAGCAGCGTAGCCAGCGGGGGGGCACTAGAGCAGTTCTTC
TRBV20-1	TRBJ1-1	few	NA	CRGWGNTEAFF	TGCAGGGGTTGGGGGAACACTGAAGCTTTCTTT
TRBV6-6	TRBJ2-3	few	NA	CASSYLAPDTQYF	TGTGCCAGCAGTTACTTAGCGCCAGATACGCAGTATTTT
TRBV4-1	TRBJ1-4	NA	TRBD1	CASSRTGTVDEKLFF	TGCGCCAGCAGCCGCACCGGGACAGTAGATGAAAAACTGTTTTTT
TRBV6-5	TRBJ1-1	once	NA	CASTERGTGTEAFF	TGTGCCAGCACCGAAAGGGGCACAGGCACTGAAGCTTTCTTT
TRBV6-2/TRBV6-3	TRBJ1-1	NA	NA	CASSYVGETEAFF	TGTGCCAGCAGTTACGTCGGGGAAACTGAAGCTTTCTTT
TRBV15	TRBJ1-2	NA	NA	CATSRDLIGSYGYTF	TGTGCCACCAGCAGAGATCTAATAGGTTCCTATGGCTACACCTTC
TRBV2	TRBJ2-2	few	TRBD2	CASGTIENTGELFF	TGTGCCAGCGGGACTATCGAGAACACCGGGGAGCTGTTTTTT
TRBV11-2	TRBJ2-1	NA	NA	CASSLVAVDEQFF	TGTGCCAGCAGCTTAGTAGCGGTGGATGAGCAGTTCTTC
TRBV5-1	TRBJ2-3	NA	TRBD2	CASSPGQGGGPGDTQYF	TGCGCCAGCAGCCCGGGCCAGGGCGGGGGGCCCGGAGATACGCAGTATTTT
TRBV10-2	TRBJ1-5	NA	NA	CASMGDNQPQHF	TGCGCCAGCATGGGGGACAATCAGCCCCAGCATTTT
TRBV21-1	TRBJ1-5	NA	NA	CASSKSGSTPDNQPQHF	TGTGCCAGCAGCAAATCGGGCAGCACCCCTGACAATCAGCCCCAGCATTTT
TRBV7-8	TRBJ1-2	few	NA	CASSLIPRPGEGYTF	TGTGCCAGCAGCTTAATCCCCCGACCAGGGGAAGGCTACACCTTC
TRBV20-1	TRBJ2-1	NA	NA	CSASAGFGSEQFF	TGCAGTGCTAGTGCGGGTTTCGGCTCTGAGCAGTTCTTC
TRBV4-3	TRBJ2-6	NA	NA	CASSPPGGANVLTF	TGCGCCAGCAGCCCGCCAGGAGGGGCCAACGTCCTGACTTTC
TRBV4-1	TRBJ1-4	NA	NA	CASSRHGTNEKLFF	TGCGCCAGCAGCCGGCACGGGACTAATGAAAAACTGTTTTTT
TRBV20-1	TRBJ2-3	few	NA	CSARVVPRATDTQYF	TGCAGTGCTAGAGTCGTACCCCGGGCCACAGATACGCAGTATTTT
TRBV5-6	TRBJ1-1	NA	NA	CASSLGRSLTEAFF	TGTGCCAGCAGCTTGGGACGTAGTCTCACTGAAGCTTTCTTT